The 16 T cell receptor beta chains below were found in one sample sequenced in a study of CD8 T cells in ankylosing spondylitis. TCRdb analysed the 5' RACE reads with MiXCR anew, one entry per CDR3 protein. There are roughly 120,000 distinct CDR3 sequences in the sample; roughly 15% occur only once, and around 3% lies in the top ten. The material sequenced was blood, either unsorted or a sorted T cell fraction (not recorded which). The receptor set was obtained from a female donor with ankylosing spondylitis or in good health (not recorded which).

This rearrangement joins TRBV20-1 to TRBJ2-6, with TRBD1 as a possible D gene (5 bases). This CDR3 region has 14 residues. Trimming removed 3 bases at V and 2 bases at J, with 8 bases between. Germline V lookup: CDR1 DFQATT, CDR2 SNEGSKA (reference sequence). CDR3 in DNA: TGCAGTGCTAGCAGGGCACCTGGGGCCAACGTCCTGACTTTC. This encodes CSASRAPGANVLTF.

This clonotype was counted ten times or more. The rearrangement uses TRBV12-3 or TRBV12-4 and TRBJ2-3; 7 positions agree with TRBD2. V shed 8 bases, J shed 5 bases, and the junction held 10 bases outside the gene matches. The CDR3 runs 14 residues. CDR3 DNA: TGTGCCAGCGGGGGAGGACTAGGGAGAGATACGCAGTATTTT. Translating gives CASGGGLGRDTQYF.

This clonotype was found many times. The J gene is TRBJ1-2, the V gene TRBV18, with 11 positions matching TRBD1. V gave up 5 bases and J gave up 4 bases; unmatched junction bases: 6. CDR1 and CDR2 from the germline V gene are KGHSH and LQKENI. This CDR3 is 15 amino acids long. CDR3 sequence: CASSSGTGGAYGYTF. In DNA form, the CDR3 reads TGTGCCAGCTCATCCGGGACAGGGGGGGCCTATGGCTACACCTTC.

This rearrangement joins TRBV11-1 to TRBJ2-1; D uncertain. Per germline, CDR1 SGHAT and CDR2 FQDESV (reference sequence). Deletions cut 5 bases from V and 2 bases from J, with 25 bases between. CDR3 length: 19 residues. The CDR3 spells CASSHQDGSRETTYNEQFF. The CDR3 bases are TGTGCCAGCAGCCACCAGGACGGGTCTCGCGAAACTACCTACAATGAGCAGTTCTTC.

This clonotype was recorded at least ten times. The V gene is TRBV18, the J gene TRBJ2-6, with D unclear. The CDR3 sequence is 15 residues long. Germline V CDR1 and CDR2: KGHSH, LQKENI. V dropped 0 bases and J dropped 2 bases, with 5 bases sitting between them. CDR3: CASSPPSPGANVLTF. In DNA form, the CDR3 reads TGTGCCAGCTCACCACCGTCTCCTGGGGCCAACGTCCTGACTTTC.

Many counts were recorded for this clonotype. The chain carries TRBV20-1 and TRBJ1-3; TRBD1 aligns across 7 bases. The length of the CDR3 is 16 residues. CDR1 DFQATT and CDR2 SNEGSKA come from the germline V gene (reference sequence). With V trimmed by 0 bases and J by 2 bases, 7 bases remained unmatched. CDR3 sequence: CSARDQEGATGNTIYF. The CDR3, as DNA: TGCAGTGCTAGAGATCAAGAGGGGGCTACTGGAAACACCATATATTTT.

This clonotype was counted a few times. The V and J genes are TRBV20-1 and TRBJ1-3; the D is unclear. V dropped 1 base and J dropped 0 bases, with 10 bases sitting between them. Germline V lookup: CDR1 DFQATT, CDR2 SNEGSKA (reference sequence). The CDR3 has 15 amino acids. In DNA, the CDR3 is TGCAGTGCTAGAGCCCCAAGAAACTCTGGAAACACCATATATTTT. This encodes CSARAPRNSGNTIYF.

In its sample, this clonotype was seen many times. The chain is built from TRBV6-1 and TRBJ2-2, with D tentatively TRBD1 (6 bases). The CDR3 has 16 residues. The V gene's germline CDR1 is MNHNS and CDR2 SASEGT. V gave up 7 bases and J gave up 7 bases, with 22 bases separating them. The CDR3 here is CASTPRDKGSGGELFF. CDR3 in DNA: TGTGCCAGCACCCCTCGGGACAAGGGGAGCGGCGGGGAGCTGTTTTTT.

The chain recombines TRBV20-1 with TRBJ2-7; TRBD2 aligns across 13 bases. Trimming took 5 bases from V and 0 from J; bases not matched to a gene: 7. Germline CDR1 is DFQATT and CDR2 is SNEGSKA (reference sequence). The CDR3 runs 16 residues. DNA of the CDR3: TGCAGTGCTTTAGGACTAGCGGGAGTGAGCTCCTACGAGCAGTACTTC. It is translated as CSALGLAGVSSYEQYF.

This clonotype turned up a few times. The CDR3 is CASSNGLAGGLHTGELFF. The CDR3 coding sequence is TGCGCCAGCAGCAATGGACTAGCGGGGGGGCTCCACACCGGGGAGCTGTTTTTT. The J gene is TRBJ2-2, the V gene TRBV5-1, with 15 bases that match TRBD2. This CDR3 comprises 18 residues. The germline gives CDR1 SGHRS, CDR2 YFSETQ. V dropped 4 bases and J dropped 3; count of bases not matched to a gene: 7.

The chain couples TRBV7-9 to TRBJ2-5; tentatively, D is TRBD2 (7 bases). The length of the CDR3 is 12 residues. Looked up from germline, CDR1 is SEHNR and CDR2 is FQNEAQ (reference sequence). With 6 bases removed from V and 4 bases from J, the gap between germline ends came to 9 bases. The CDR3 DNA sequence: TGTGCCAGCAGGGGAGGGGGAGAGACCCAGTACTTC. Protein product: CASRGGGETQYF. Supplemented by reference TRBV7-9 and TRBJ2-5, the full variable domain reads DTGVSQNPRHKITKRGQNVTFRCDPISEHNRLYWYRQTLGQGPEFLTYFQNEAQLEKSRLLSDRFSAERPKGSFSTLEIQRTEQGDSAMYLCASRGGGETQYFGPGTRLLVL.

In DNA, the CDR3 is TGCAGTGCTACCAGCGGATCCCTCACAGATACGCAGTATTTT. Translating it yields CSATSGSLTDTQYF. The V gene is TRBV20-1, the J gene TRBJ2-3, with D tentatively TRBD2 (5 bases). The CDR3 contains 14 residues. Germline CDR1 is DFQATT and CDR2 is SNEGSKA (reference sequence). V lost 4 bases and J 2 bases, leaving 13 bases between the germline ends.

CDR3 sequence: CASSRDRVYGNQPQHF. CDR3 DNA sequence: TGTGCCAGCAGCCGGGACAGGGTATACGGCAATCAGCCCCAGCATTTT. The J gene is TRBJ1-5, the V gene TRBV2, with 9 bases aligning to TRBD1. In germline, CDR1 is SNHLY, CDR2 FYNNEI. This CDR3 region has 16 residues. Unmatched junction bases numbered 8, after V lost 6 bases and J lost 2 bases.

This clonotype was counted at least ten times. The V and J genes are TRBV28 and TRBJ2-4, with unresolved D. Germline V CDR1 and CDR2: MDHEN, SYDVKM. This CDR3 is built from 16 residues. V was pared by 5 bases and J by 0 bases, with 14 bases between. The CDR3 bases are TGTGCCAGCAGTATGGGTACCAACGTAGCCAAAAACATTCAGTACTTC. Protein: CASSMGTNVAKNIQYF.

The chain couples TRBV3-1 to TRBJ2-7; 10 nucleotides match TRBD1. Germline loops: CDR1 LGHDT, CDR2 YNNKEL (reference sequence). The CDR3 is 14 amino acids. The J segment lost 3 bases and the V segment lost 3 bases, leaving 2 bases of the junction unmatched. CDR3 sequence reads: CASSQGQGLYEQYF. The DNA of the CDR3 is TGTGCCAGCAGCCAGGGACAGGGGCTCTACGAGCAGTACTTC.

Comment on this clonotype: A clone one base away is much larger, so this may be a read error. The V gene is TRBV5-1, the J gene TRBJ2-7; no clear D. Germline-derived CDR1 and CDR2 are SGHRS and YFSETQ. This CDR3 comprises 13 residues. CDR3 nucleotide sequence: TGCACCAGCAGCTTGGTCTTCGGTCACGAGCAGTACTTC. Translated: CTSSLVFGHEQYF.